This is a list of T cell receptor beta chains from one sample in a study of T cells in Graves' hyperthyroidism and ophthalmopathy. Using its own MiXCR run on the multiplex PCR reads, TCRdb lists one record per CDR3 protein. The sample shows a few hundred thousand distinct CDR3 sequences, 20% to 25% of them seen only once. The sequenced sample was blood. The receptors here all came from a man aged 18 to 35 with Graves' hyperthyroidism. The CDR3 runs from the conserved cysteine through the conserved F or W. The order of the fields is V gene, CDR3 length, CDR3 protein.

v_gene: TRBV19
len: 15
CDR3aa: CASSLSTGIGTEAFF

v_gene: TRBV11-2
len: 14
CDR3aa: CASSLMGQSYGYTF

v_gene: TRBV7-9
len: 16
CDR3aa: CASSPWGRGEDSPLHF

v_gene: TRBV4-1
len: 15
CDR3aa: CASSQEPWTNTEAFF

v_gene: TRBV5-1
len: 15
CDR3aa: CASSLEAHGTTEAFF

v_gene: TRBV30
len: 12
CDR3aa: CAWTKDRDGYTF

v_gene: TRBV2
len: 13
CDR3aa: CASTRGMNTEAFF

v_gene: TRBV5-5
len: 16
CDR3aa: CASRWRGLSGANVLTF

v_gene: TRBV30
len: 14
CDR3aa: CASQGSFSGNTIYF

v_gene: TRBV9
len: 14
CDR3aa: CASSGTGTVETQYF

v_gene: TRBV6-5
len: 15
CDR3aa: CASSYGYEAGHGYTF

v_gene: TRBV2
len: 14
CDR3aa: CASSETGGDQPQHF

v_gene: TRBV2
len: 16
CDR3aa: CASSDGLAGFTGELFF

v_gene: TRBV19
len: 15
CDR3aa: CASSFPEGQTYGYTF

v_gene: TRBV2
len: 16
CDR3aa: CASSPGSSRVSYEQYF

v_gene: TRBV6-5
len: 15
CDR3aa: CASSYVRGQLTEAFF

v_gene: TRBV19
len: 13
CDR3aa: CASSMQGATEAFF

v_gene: TRBV6-2/TRBV6-3
len: 15
CDR3aa: CASSYSGQRPWGYTF

v_gene: TRBV12-3/TRBV12-4
len: 13
CDR3aa: CASSLVQAHEQYF

v_gene: TRBV10-3
len: 15
CDR3aa: CAISEISRSSYEQYF

v_gene: TRBV7-8
len: 15
CDR3aa: CASTLGWHHQETQYF

v_gene: TRBV19
len: 15
CDR3aa: CASSTLWTDNYGYTF

v_gene: TRBV29-1
len: 14
CDR3aa: CSVEDWREDYGYTF

v_gene: TRBV6-5
len: 15
CDR3aa: CASSYSGAQGAEAFF

v_gene: TRBV30
len: 14
CDR3aa: CAWEGLAGVETQYF

v_gene: TRBV6-5
len: 15
CDR3aa: CASSSGYVGGTEAFF

v_gene: TRBV30
len: 12
CDR3aa: CAWGASSYEQYF

v_gene: TRBV30
len: 12
CDR3aa: CAWSVSTGELFF

v_gene: TRBV6-1
len: 14
CDR3aa: CASSGEDPNYGDTF

v_gene: TRBV29-1
len: 12
CDR3aa: CSVELRGTEAFF

v_gene: TRBV16
len: 17
CDR3aa: CASSHRERGGPNTEAFF

v_gene: TRBV25-1
len: 18
CDR3aa: CASSESPRLAGVEETQYF

v_gene: TRBV19
len: 13
CDR3aa: CASSDLGHTEAFF

v_gene: TRBV25-1
len: 15
CDR3aa: CASSARQGAGGELFF

v_gene: TRBV6-1
len: 16
CDR3aa: CASSGSGTDAKNIKYF

v_gene: TRBV29-1
len: 12
CDR3aa: CSVSDRFYGYTF

v_gene: TRBV7-6
len: 18
CDR3aa: CASSLGGVGQGANYGYTF

v_gene: TRBV28
len: 16
CDR3aa: CASSSAGTGGTGELFF

v_gene: TRBV11-2
len: 13
CDR3aa: CASSLIRVTEAFF

v_gene: TRBV19
len: 18
CDR3aa: CAISPGPFRAGVNQPQHF

v_gene: TRBV9
len: 15
CDR3aa: CASSVGTHPSDEQYF

v_gene: TRBV7-6
len: 15
CDR3aa: CASSQQGLNTGELFF

v_gene: TRBV6-5
len: 16
CDR3aa: CASSYTGGYSNQPQHF

v_gene: TRBV30
len: 14
CDR3aa: CAWSVQGRDTEAFF

v_gene: TRBV30
len: 14
CDR3aa: CAWGGQGDSYEQYF

v_gene: TRBV6-1
len: 15
CDR3aa: CASSEGTPSSYEQYF

v_gene: TRBV4-2
len: 15
CDR3aa: CASSQDVLAGDEQYF

v_gene: TRBV6-5
len: 13
CDR3aa: CASSYHPSGEQYF

v_gene: TRBV12-3/TRBV12-4
len: 13
CDR3aa: CASSLPLAETQYF

v_gene: TRBV5-6
len: 18
CDR3aa: CASSLNLFGQEGGETQYF